These T cell receptor beta chains were read from a single sample in a study of T cell responses to AZD1222 COVID-19 vaccine. Only in-frame clones appear in the TCRdb table, and some are missing; sequencing was by immunoSEQ multiplex PCR. The data show approximately 110,000 clones, 70% to 90% seen once. Here the sequenced sample was peripheral blood, taken 28 days after the second AZD1222 dose. Receptor source: an adult who received the AZD1222 COVID-19 vaccine. The CDR3 runs from the conserved cysteine through the conserved F or W.

v_call cdr3_length cdr3_aa
TRBV5-1 13 CASSHDRGNEQFF
TRBV30 16 CAWSDSGTGYNSPLHF
TRBV4-1 17 CASSQASILAPQETQYF
TRBV27 15 CASSLAGAPSYEQYF
TRBV2 15 CASSGGQVERSEAFF
TRBV1 18 CTSSQDLSGNSGGNEQFF
TRBV7-8 18 CASSLVARITDGNQPQHF
TRBV2 11 CASQGGTEAFF
TRBV28 14 CASSPGGTGNTIYF
TRBV6-1 16 CASSASPEGSGNTIYF
TRBV3-1/TRBV3-2 15 CASSQTQSSTDTQYF
TRBV4-2 15 CASSPPGAMNTEAFF
TRBV9 14 CASSAPGQGETQYF
TRBV7-2 14 CARREIRGLYGYTF
TRBV28 16 CASSTTFGQGAKTQYF
TRBV19 16 CASSILGHSATDTQYF
TRBV28 14 CASSLRRMNTEAFF
TRBV5-1 14 CASSSDRAWTEAFF